Following are 21 T cell receptor beta chains from one sample sequenced in a study of cytomegalovirus exposure and HLA in healthy donors (dated by TCRdb to 2016 to 2017). Library preparation employed the immunoSEQ multiplex PCR assay. The multiplex PCR relied on a mix of 60 forward primers for TCR Vbeta segments and 13 reverse primers for TCR Jbeta segments. The table was pulled from immuneACCESS by TCRdb, which kept in-frame rearrangements only. Such tables lose some clones; where checked, under half of the loss comes from unresolved V genes, and the rest has no known cause. Present in this sample are about 43,000 clones, over 55% of which were seen just once. Together, the top ten hold approximately 9.3% of the sample. Sequencing was performed on PBMCs. Receptors originate from a human donor in good health.

This chain connects TRBV27 to TRBJ1-2; no reliable D call. The germline V gene has CDR1 MNHEY and CDR2 SMNVEV (reference sequence). V shed 7 bases and J shed 5 bases, with 5 bases lying between them. The CDR3 length is 10 residues. As DNA, the CDR3 is TGTGCCAGCACCCCTTATGGCTACACCTTC. Its translation is CASTPYGYTF.

This chain uses TRBV30 with TRBJ2-1; D is possibly TRBD1 (6 bases). This CDR3 is 12 amino acids long. Germline CDR1 and CDR2: GTSNPN and SVGIG (reference sequence). The V end lost 7 bases, the J end lost 0 bases, and 7 bases lay between the germline ends. The chain's CDR3 is CAYRASYNEQFF. Here the CDR3 DNA reads TGTGCCTACAGGGCCTCCTACAATGAGCAGTTCTTC.

The chain links TRBV6-5 to TRBJ1-6; D is unclear. V was cut by 7 bases and J by 3 bases, with 13 bases left in between. The CDR3 is made up of 15 amino acids. CDR1 is MNHEY and CDR2 is SVGAGI in the germline V gene. The DNA for the CDR3 is TGTGCCAGCAATTCTGGTCGACTCTATAATTCACCCCTCCACTTT. Translated: CASNSGRLYNSPLHF.

The chain employs TRBV6-5 and TRBJ1-2, with D tentatively TRBD1 (5 bases). Trimming stripped 2 bases from V and 4 bases from J, with 14 bases between. CDR3 length equals 15 residues. Germline CDR1 MNHEY, CDR2 SVGAGI. For the CDR3, the DNA is TGTGCCAGCAGTTACGGAGAAGGACAAGTCTATGGCTACACCTTC. It is translated as CASSYGEGQVYGYTF.

The V call is TRBV7-7, the J call TRBJ2-5; 11 nucleotides agree with TRBD2. This CDR3 comprises 15 residues. V dropped 5 bases and J dropped 4; count of bases not matched to a gene: 6. Germline CDR1 is SSHAT and CDR2 is FNYEAQ (reference sequence). Written as DNA, the CDR3 is TGTGCCAGCAGCACCCTTAGCGGGGGGGCAGAGACCCAGTACTTC. This encodes CASSTLSGGAETQYF.

The chain couples TRBV6-1 to TRBJ1-3; D might be TRBD1 (6 bases). The CDR3 loop spans 13 amino acids. Deletions cut 6 bases from V and 9 bases from J, with 15 bases between. Germline V gives CDR1 MNHNS, CDR2 SASEGT. The CDR3 bases are TGTGCCAGCAGCAACTACAGGGTCAGCACCATATATTTT. This gives the protein CASSNYRVSTIYF.

This clone was observed once. This chain connects TRBV25-1 to TRBJ1-2; possible D gene TRBD1, 5 bases. This CDR3 spans 14 amino acids. Per germline, CDR1 MGHDK and CDR2 SYGVNS. The ends were cut back, 2 bases at V and 7 bases at J, with 14 bases in the middle. The CDR3 DNA reads TGTGCCAGCAGTGAAAGAACTAAGCAGGGTGGCTACACCTTC. This codes for CASSERTKQGGYTF.

The rearrangement joins TRBV7-9 to TRBJ1-5; D uncertain. Trimming stripped 5 bases from V and 4 bases from J, with 24 bases between. This CDR3 is built from 18 residues. Germline CDR1 is SEHNR and CDR2 is FQNEAQ (reference sequence). The CDR3 DNA follows: TGTGCCAGCAGCCTCCGTTTACCGATCCCCGCGCTGAATCAGCCCCAGCATTTT. It specifies CASSLRLPIPALNQPQHF. The full variable domain, completed using reference TRBV7-9 and TRBJ1-5, is DTGVSQNPRHKITKRGQNVTFRCDPISEHNRLYWYRQTLGQGPEFLTYFQNEAQLEKSRLLSDRFSAERPKGSFSTLEIQRTEQGDSAMYLCASSLRLPIPALNQPQHFGDGTRLSIL.

This clone occurred once. This chain uses TRBV7-9 with TRBJ2-7, with TRBD2 matching 7 bases. This CDR3 comprises 14 residues. Germline V CDR1 and CDR2: SEHNR, FQNEAQ (reference sequence). V trimming: 4 bases; J trimming: 2 bases; junction bases outside the gene matches: 5. In nucleotides, the CDR3 is TGTGCCAGCAGCTCCCTAGCGGTCCCCTACGAGCAGTACTTC. It translates to CASSSLAVPYEQYF.

This chain joins TRBV28 and TRBJ2-1; D not resolved. Germline V gives CDR1 MDHEN, CDR2 SYDVKM. The CDR3 is 13 residues long. V lost 6 bases, J lost 7 bases, and 13 bases lay in between. For the CDR3, the DNA is TGTGCCAGCAGCCAGGTTAAGGAAAATGAGCAGTTCTTC. It codes for CASSQVKENEQFF.

V gene TRBV4-2 combines with J gene TRBJ2-2, with D perhaps TRBD2 (6 bases). The CDR3 spans 15 residues. The V gene's germline CDR1 is LGHNA and CDR2 YNFKEQ. Trimming took 0 bases from V and 3 from J, leaving 8 bases between them. This CDR3 is CASSQETGDTGELFF. For the CDR3, the DNA is TGTGCCAGCAGCCAAGAAACGGGGGACACCGGGGAGCTGTTTTTT.

CDR3 sequence reads: CASSPAGQGAAKNIQYF. In nucleotides, the CDR3 is TGTGCCAGCTCACCCGCGGGACAGGGGGCGGCCAAAAACATTCAGTACTTC. The chain employs TRBV18 and TRBJ2-4; 12 positions match TRBD1. This CDR3 contains 17 residues. Germline assignment: CDR1 KGHSH and CDR2 LQKENI. Trimming took 3 bases from V and 1 from J; bases not matched to a gene: 4.

This clone was seen a handful of times. The rearrangement links TRBV4-1 to TRBJ2-2; 9 nucleotides agree with TRBD1. The CDR3 is 15 residues long. Trimming cost V 4 bases and J 3 bases; bases outside gene matches: 3. The germline gives CDR1 MGHRA, CDR2 YSYEKL. This chain's CDR3 is CASSPGTGYTGELFF. The CDR3 coding sequence is TGCGCCAGCAGCCCCGGGACAGGGTACACCGGGGAGCTGTTTTTT.

The V and J genes are TRBV5-1 and TRBJ2-5; the match to TRBD2 covers 8 bases. Per the germline V gene, CDR1 is SGHRS and CDR2 is YFSETQ. V lost 4 bases to trimming and J lost 1 base; unmatched junction nucleotides: 9. The CDR3 runs to 16 residues. In nucleotides, the CDR3 is TGCGCCAGCAGCGTAGGGGTAGCGGGGATCCAAGAGACCCAGTACTTC. It specifies CASSVGVAGIQETQYF.

The rearrangement joins TRBV5-1 to TRBJ2-7; D is possibly TRBD2 (5 bases). Trimming shortened V by 4 bases and J by 2 bases, and 16 bases separated the two germline ends. The CDR3 sequence is 15 residues long. Germline CDR1 reads SGHRS; CDR2 reads YFSETQ. CDR3 region: CASSNPRAVTYEQYF. CDR3 coding DNA: TGCGCCAGCAGCAACCCGAGGGCGGTGACCTACGAGCAGTACTTC.

The genes are TRBV10-3 and TRBJ1-6; perhaps TRBD1 as D (6 bases). Germline assignment: CDR1 ENHRY and CDR2 SYGVKD. V was cut by 4 bases and J by 1 base, with 14 bases left in between. The CDR3 runs 17 residues. Written as DNA, the CDR3 is TGTGCCATCAGTGGGCGGCCCACAGGGTCCTATAATTCACCCCTCCACTTT. Amino acid sequence: CAISGRPTGSYNSPLHF.

The chain links TRBV28 to TRBJ2-6, with no clear D. The germline CDR1 and CDR2 sequences are MDHEN and SYDVKM. This CDR3 spans 15 amino acids. Deletions cut 6 bases from V and 0 bases from J, with 9 bases between. CDR3 protein: CASRPGSSGANVLTF. Here the CDR3 DNA reads TGTGCCAGCAGACCCGGGTCCTCTGGGGCCAACGTCCTGACTTTC. The entire variable domain, with the rest obtained from reference TRBV28 and TRBJ2-6, is as follows: DVKVTQSSRYLVKRTGEKVFLECVQDMDHENMFWYRQDPGLGLRLIYFSYDVKMKEKGDIPEGYSVSREKKERFSLILESASTNQTSMYLCASRPGSSGANVLTFGAGSRLTVL.

The rearrangement joins TRBV7-2 to TRBJ2-5, with D unresolved. V lost 1 base to trimming and J lost 6 bases, with 6 bases between them. The CDR3 totals 12 residues. Germline V gene lookup returns CDR1 SGHTA and CDR2 FQGNSA. The DNA of the CDR3 is TGTGCCAGCAGCTTAGATTCAAAGACCCAGTACTTC. Translating gives CASSLDSKTQYF.

The V and J genes are TRBV29-1 and TRBJ1-5; 11 bases are a match to TRBD1. The CDR3 sequence is 15 residues long. With 3 bases clipped from V and 6 bases from J, the junction kept 7 bases outside the gene matches. Germline values: CDR1 SQVTM, CDR2 ANQGSEA. DNA of the CDR3: TGCAGCGTTGAGACCGGGACAGGGGGAGCTCAGCCCCAGCATTTT. Translation gives CSVETGTGGAQPQHF.

The chain employs TRBV11-3 and TRBJ1-3, with TRBD1 as a possible D gene (5 bases). V dropped 0 bases and J dropped 0 bases, with 12 bases sitting between them. CDR1 is SGHNT, CDR2 YENEEA, per germline. The CDR3 is 17 amino acids. CDR3 amino acids: CASSLEADSASGNTIYF. The CDR3 DNA reads TGTGCCAGCAGCTTAGAGGCCGACAGCGCCTCTGGAAACACCATATATTTT. The full variable domain, rest sourced from reference TRBV11-3 and TRBJ1-3, is EAGVVQSPRYKIIEKKQPVAFWCNPISGHNTLYWYLQNLGQGPELLIRYENEEAVDDSQLPKDRFSAERLKGVDSTLKIQPAELGDSAVYLCASSLEADSASGNTIYFGEGSWLTVV.

CDR3 protein: CASSPRQGNTIYF. The CDR3 DNA reads as TGTGCCAGCTCACCACGGCAGGGAAACACCATATATTTT. The genes are TRBV18 and TRBJ1-3, with D uncertain. Germline values: CDR1 KGHSH, CDR2 LQKENI. This CDR3 has 13 amino acids. V lost 1 base to trimming and J lost 4 bases, with 5 bases between them.